The sequence of this T cell receptor beta chain was determined in a study of OX40 agonist ivuxolimab in advanced cancers. About the study: There were three patients with partial responses, one having hepatocellular carcinoma and two cutaneous melanoma. Study-level findings and limits: Partial responders at 0.1-3.0 mg/kg showed near-lowest clonal expansion.

Sequenced by immunoSEQ multiplex PCR; TCRdb stores in-frame clones only, minus some. The table shows about 38,000 clones, with about nine tenths occurring only once. A remark on this clone: The antigen remains unidentified.

Researchers took blood at baseline, on cycle 4 day 1, and on cycle 7 day 1. Trimming removed 1 base from V and 5 bases from J, with 14 bases in between. The CDR3 has 15 residues. Germline-derived CDR1 and CDR2 are MNHEY and SVGAGI. This TCR derives from an adult with an advanced solid tumor such as melanoma, head and neck, liver or kidney cancer. Sequencing used CD4+ or CD8+ T cells sorted from blood, obtained in a trial of the OX40 agonist ivuxolimab. The J gene is TRBJ2-5, the V gene TRBV6-5; the D gene could be TRBD1 or TRBD2 (6 bases each). DNA of the CDR3: TGTGCCAGCAGTTACTTTGCGGTAGGGGGGGAGACCCAGTACTTC. Protein sequence: CASSYFAVGGETQYF.